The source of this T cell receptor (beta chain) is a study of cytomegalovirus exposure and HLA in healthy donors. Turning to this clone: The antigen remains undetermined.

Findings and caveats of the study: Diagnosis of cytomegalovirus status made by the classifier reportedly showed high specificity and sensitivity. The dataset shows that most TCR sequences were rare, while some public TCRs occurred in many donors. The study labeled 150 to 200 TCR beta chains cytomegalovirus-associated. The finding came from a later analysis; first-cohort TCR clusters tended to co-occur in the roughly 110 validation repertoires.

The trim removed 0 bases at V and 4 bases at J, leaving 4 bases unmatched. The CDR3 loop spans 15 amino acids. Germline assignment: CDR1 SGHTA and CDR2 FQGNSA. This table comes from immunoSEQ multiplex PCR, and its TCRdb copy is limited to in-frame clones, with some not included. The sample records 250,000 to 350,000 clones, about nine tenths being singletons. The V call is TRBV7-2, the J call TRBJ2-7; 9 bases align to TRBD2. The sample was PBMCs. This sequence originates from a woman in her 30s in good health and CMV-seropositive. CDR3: CASSLASGGTYEQYF. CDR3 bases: TGTGCCAGCAGCTTAGCGAGCGGGGGGACGTACGAGCAGTACTTC.